The T cell receptor (beta chain) under discussion was sequenced for a study of cytomegalovirus exposure and HLA in healthy donors. Repertoires were generated with immunoSEQ multiplex PCR, while TCRdb's copy carries only in-frame clones and drops some. The sample contains fewer than 130,000 clones, 89% of which appear only once. The V gene end was trimmed by 5 bases and the J gene end by 1 base; junction bases not matched to a gene: 3. CDR1 and CDR2 from the germline V gene are MRHNA and SNTAGT. This CDR3 has 15 residues. This clone came up once. Sequencing was done on a sample of PBMCs. V is TRBV6-4 and J is TRBJ2-3; 10 bases fit TRBD2. The TCR was taken from a woman younger than 35 in good health and CMV-seronegative. Here the CDR3 reads CASSSGTSGTDTQYF. The CDR3 DNA sequence: TGTGCCAGCAGTTCCGGGACTAGCGGCACAGATACGCAGTATTTT.